These 30 T cell receptor beta chains share one sample of origin, sequenced in a study of beta chain features in type 1 diabetes. Expressed TCRB transcripts were sequenced because the isolated RNA had all been reverse transcribed beforehand. Clones were read by immunoSEQ multiplex PCR, and TCRdb kept only the in-frame ones, dropping some. The sample holds 150,000 or so clones, roughly 10% seen once. Sequencing was performed on central memory CD4+ T cells from blood. Receptors were obtained from a man aged 18 to 35 in good health.

V and J are TRBV5-6 and TRBJ1-2; D is unclear. CDR1 SGHDT and CDR2 YYEEEE come from the germline V gene. Between the trimmed V and J ends, which lost 0 bases and 6 bases, there was a span of 9 bases. The CDR3 sequence is 13 residues long. CDR3 bases: TGTGCCAGCAGCTTGGTATCATTCGATGGCTACACCTTC. Protein: CASSLVSFDGYTF.

This sequence joins TRBV18 and TRBJ2-3; D is perhaps TRBD2 (6 bases). Germline V CDR1 and CDR2: KGHSH, LQKENI. The CDR3 spans 17 residues. V lost 1 base, J lost 8 bases, and 22 bases lay in between. The CDR3 region has the DNA TGTGCCAGCTCACCACAGCGGCTAGCGTGGAGTGGTGGTACGCAGTATTTT. Translation: CASSPQRLAWSGGTQYF.

This clone was found a few times. Different DNA sequences within this sample yield the same CDR3. The J gene is TRBJ1-1, the V gene TRBV18; D is unclear. Germline assignment: CDR1 KGHSH and CDR2 LQKENI. The CDR3 loop spans 12 amino acids. The ends were cut back, 4 bases at V and 5 bases at J, with 8 bases in the middle. CDR3 DNA sequence: TGTGCCAGCTCACGAACTAGGACTGAAGCTTTCTTT. It codes for CASSRTRTEAFF.

The chain links TRBV6-6 to TRBJ2-1, with D perhaps TRBD1 (6 bases). Germline lookup yields CDR1 MNHNY and CDR2 SVGAGI (reference sequence). The V and J ends lost 2 bases and 3 bases respectively, with 11 bases between them. The CDR3 totals 15 residues. This CDR3 reads CASSYGQLHYNEQFF. The CDR3 DNA sequence: TGTGCCAGCAGTTACGGACAGCTCCACTACAATGAGCAGTTCTTC.

Only a few counts were recorded for this clone. The chain uses TRBV7-9 and TRBJ1-1; D may be TRBD1 (5 bases). V was clipped by 1 base and J by 3 bases, with 12 bases between them. CDR3 length: 15 amino acids. Looked up from germline, CDR1 is SEHNR and CDR2 is FQNEAQ (reference sequence). The CDR3 coding sequence is TGTGCCAGCAGCTTAGGGCCGGGACTTTACACTGAAGCTTTCTTT. This encodes CASSLGPGLYTEAFF.

This clone has only a few counts. The V call is TRBV28, the J call TRBJ2-5, with a weak D call TRBD1 (6 bases). The V and J ends lost 9 bases and 3 bases respectively, with 20 bases between them. The CDR3 has 15 residues. Germline values: CDR1 MDHEN, CDR2 SYDVKM. This CDR3 reads CASSPYRTAEETQYF. The CDR3 region has the DNA TGTGCCAGTTCCCCCTACCGGACAGCAGAAGAGACCCAGTACTTC.

In its sample, this clone was seen a few times. This CDR3 reads CSVRQGAGQPQHF. CDR3 bases: TGCAGCGTTCGACAGGGGGCTGGGCAGCCCCAGCATTTT. The chain employs TRBV29-1 and TRBJ1-5; TRBD1 agrees at 10 bases. Trimming removed 5 bases from V and 7 bases from J; junction bases left unmatched: 5. CDR3 size: 13 residues. Looked up from germline, CDR1 is SQVTM and CDR2 is ANQGSEA.

V and J are TRBV11-2 and TRBJ2-7; D is unclear. V lost 0 bases and J lost 7, with 10 bases in between. Germline values: CDR1 SGHAT, CDR2 FQNNGV. This CDR3 is 13 amino acids long. The CDR3 DNA reads TGTGCCAGCAGCTTAGATATCCAGACGGAGCAGTACTTC. Protein: CASSLDIQTEQYF.

The chain couples TRBV7-2 to TRBJ2-1; the D is unclear. The CDR3 runs to 14 residues. CDR1 is SGHTA, CDR2 FQGNSA, per germline. V was trimmed by 4 bases and J by 10 bases, leaving 17 bases between them. The CDR3 bases are TGTGCCAGCAGCTCAGGCGTGGTAGCTTCCGAGCAGTTCTTC. Residues: CASSSGVVASEQFF. Combining the CDR3 with reference TRBV7-2 and TRBJ2-1 gives the whole variable domain GAGVSQSPSNKVTEKGKDVELRCDPISGHTALYWYRQSLGQGLEFLIYFQGNSAPDKSGLPSDRFSAERTGGSVSTLTIQRTQQEDSAVYLCASSSGVVASEQFFGPGTRLTVL.

This rearrangement joins TRBV4-2 to TRBJ2-5; TRBD1 agrees at 10 bases. J was trimmed by 5 bases and V by 5 bases; bases with no gene match: 5. Germline V gene lookup returns CDR1 LGHNA and CDR2 YNFKEQ. This CDR3 has 14 amino acids. CDR3 nucleotide sequence: TGTGCCAGCAGCTGGACAGGGGGGTCGGAGACCCAGTACTTC. Its translation is CASSWTGGSETQYF.

This sequence joins TRBV6-5 and TRBJ2-7; a possible D gene is TRBD2 (5 bases). Trimming pared 5 bases from V and 0 bases from J, leaving 14 bases between. The length of the CDR3 is 15 residues. The V gene's germline CDR1 is MNHEY and CDR2 SVGAGI. The CDR3 sequence: CASSAADYDSYEQYF. DNA of the CDR3: TGTGCCAGCAGTGCTGCTGACTACGACTCCTACGAGCAGTACTTC.

This clone appeared a few times. This sequence joins TRBV25-1 and TRBJ1-2; 7 bases fit TRBD1. Trimming took 7 bases from V and 4 from J; bases not matched to a gene: 9. The CDR3 covers 14 residues. CDR1 is MGHDK and CDR2 is SYGVNS in the germline V gene. CDR3 nucleotide sequence: TGTGCCAGCATGGGACAGCCCAGCTTCTATGGCTACACCTTC. The encoded protein is CASMGQPSFYGYTF.

The rearrangement links TRBV27 to TRBJ1-2; 7 bases line up with TRBD1. The CDR3 runs 13 residues. With 3 bases clipped from V and 8 bases from J, the junction kept 6 bases outside the gene matches. The germline V gene has CDR1 MNHEY and CDR2 SMNVEV (reference sequence). The CDR3 protein is CASSFRGGGGYTF. The DNA for the CDR3 is TGTGCCAGCAGTTTCCGAGGGGGCGGCGGCTACACCTTC.

In this sample, this clone turned up a few times. This rearrangement joins TRBV28 to TRBJ2-1; 9 bases fit TRBD1. Germline V gene data show CDR1 as MDHEN and CDR2 as SYDVKM. J was trimmed by 7 bases and V by 6 bases; bases with no gene match: 7. This CDR3 contains 14 residues. The CDR3 nucleotides read TGTGCCAGCAGACTCGGACAGGGGATGAATGAGCAGTTCTTC. Amino acid sequence: CASRLGQGMNEQFF.

This clone was counted only a few times. The chain combines TRBV5-4 with TRBJ2-4; 8 bases are shared with TRBD1. V trimming: 4 bases; J trimming: 3 bases; junction bases outside the gene matches: 6. The CDR3 has 15 residues. From germline, CDR1 is SGHNT and CDR2 YYREEE (reference sequence). CDR3 loop: CASSQKTGVKNIQYF. CDR3 nucleotide sequence: TGTGCCAGCAGCCAAAAGACAGGGGTCAAAAACATTCAGTACTTC.

V usage is TRBV4-3 and J usage is TRBJ2-3, with D uncertain. This CDR3 contains 14 residues. Germline assignment: CDR1 LGHNA and CDR2 YSLEER. Trimming stripped 2 bases from V and 6 bases from J, with 12 bases between. DNA for the CDR3: TGCGCCAGCAGCCAACAGACCCTTCGGGATACGCAGTATTTT. Translating it yields CASSQQTLRDTQYF.

This clone was recorded a few times. V and J are TRBV7-2 and TRBJ1-1; possibly TRBD1 for D (5 bases). In germline, CDR1 is SGHTA, CDR2 FQGNSA. The CDR3 extends over 14 amino acids. The ends were cut back, 4 bases at V and 1 base at J, with 10 bases in the middle. CDR3 nucleotide sequence: TGTGCCAGCAGCTCGCAGCAGGGGAACACTGAAGCTTTCTTT. It encodes CASSSQQGNTEAFF.

A few counts support this clone. The chain joins TRBV4-2 to TRBJ1-2; TRBD1 is a possible D gene (5 bases). The CDR3 is made up of 14 amino acids. The V gene's germline CDR1 is LGHNA and CDR2 YNFKEQ. Trimming pared 0 bases from V and 5 bases from J, leaving 10 bases between. The CDR3 protein is CASSQEQGRYGYTF. For the CDR3, the DNA is TGTGCCAGCAGCCAAGAGCAGGGAAGATATGGCTACACCTTC.

This clone was counted once. The chain has TRBV30 and TRBJ1-5; D remains ambiguous. CDR3 length: 15 residues. Germline V gene sequence: CDR1 GTSNPN, CDR2 SVGIG (reference sequence). Trimming cost V 2 bases and J 0 bases, with 11 bases left between them. CDR3 amino acids: CAWSLGSGSNQPQHF. CDR3 DNA: TGTGCCTGGAGTCTGGGGTCCGGTAGCAATCAGCCCCAGCATTTT.

The chain joins TRBV6-6 to TRBJ2-7; D is unresolved. The CDR3 sequence is 13 residues long. Trimming stripped 6 bases from V and 2 bases from J, with 11 bases between. In germline, CDR1 is MNHNY, CDR2 SVGAGI (reference sequence). The CDR3 DNA reads as TGTGCCAGCAGCTACGAAAGGGCCTACGAGCAGTACTTC. It is translated as CASSYERAYEQYF.

The chain is built from TRBV6-1 and TRBJ1-4, with no clear D. CDR1 is MNHNS and CDR2 is SASEGT in the germline V gene. CDR3 length: 11 amino acids. The germline V and J ends were trimmed by 8 bases and 4 bases, with 5 bases remaining between them. The CDR3 DNA reads TGTGCCAGCGGTGTTAATGAAAAACTGTTTTTT. Amino acids: CASGVNEKLFF.

The chain joins TRBV4-1 to TRBJ2-1; D assignment may be TRBD1 or TRBD2 (5 bases each). Trimming took off 3 bases at V and 0 bases at J, with 9 bases between the two ends. Germline V gene data show CDR1 as MGHRA and CDR2 as YSYEKL. CDR3 size: 15 residues. The CDR3 loop is CASSQGTISYNEQFF. Written as DNA, the CDR3 is TGCGCCAGCAGCCAGGGGACGATCTCCTACAATGAGCAGTTCTTC.

This clone occurred a few times. This rearrangement joins TRBV4-3 to TRBJ2-7; D not resolved. The V end was cut by 0 bases, the J end by 4 bases, with 10 bases between. Germline-derived CDR1 and CDR2 are LGHNA and YSLEER. This CDR3 has 14 residues. The CDR3 loop is CASSQENSGYEQYF. In DNA form, the CDR3 reads TGCGCCAGCAGCCAAGAGAATAGTGGTTACGAGCAGTACTTC.

This clone appeared once. This chain connects TRBV28 to TRBJ1-2; 8 bases match TRBD1. J lost 4 bases, V lost 7 bases, and 8 bases had no gene match. Germline V lookup: CDR1 MDHEN, CDR2 SYDVKM. This CDR3 has 14 residues. The CDR3 sequence is CASMSAGGAYGYTF. In nucleotides, the CDR3 is TGTGCCAGCATGTCCGCAGGGGGCGCCTATGGCTACACCTTC.

This sequence joins TRBV9 and TRBJ2-1; D call uncertain. The CDR3 contains 13 residues. Germline values: CDR1 SGDLS, CDR2 YYNGEE. Trimming stripped 4 bases from V and 8 bases from J, with 13 bases between. CDR3 DNA sequence: TGTGCCAGCAGCCCTCACCCCGCGCATGAGCAGTTCTTC. Encoded protein: CASSPHPAHEQFF.

Remarks on this clone: Other DNA sequences from this sample encode an identical CDR3 as well. This sequence joins TRBV7-2 and TRBJ2-7, with D hard to call. The V gene lost 2 bases and the J gene lost 2 bases, with 1 base spanning the gap. This CDR3 comprises 11 residues. CDR1 and CDR2 (germline): SGHTA, FQGNSA. CDR3 nucleotide sequence: TGTGCCAGCAGCTTAACCTACGAGCAGTACTTC. Translated: CASSLTYEQYF.

This clone has only a few counts. J is TRBJ1-3 and V is TRBV2; D remains ambiguous. Between the trimmed V and J ends, which lost 0 bases and 4 bases, there was a span of 7 bases. Germline assignment: CDR1 SNHLY and CDR2 FYNNEI. The CDR3 has 14 residues. CDR3 loop: CASSEARAGNTIYF. CDR3 nucleotides: TGTGCCAGCAGTGAAGCCCGGGCAGGAAACACCATATATTTT. Complete variable domain (other parts from reference TRBV2 and TRBJ1-3): EPEVTQTPSHQVTQMGQEVILRCVPISNHLYFYWYRQILGQKVEFLVSFYNNEISEKSEIFDDQFSVERPDGSNFTLKIRSTKLEDSAMYFCASSEARAGNTIYFGEGSWLTVV.

The chain employs TRBV6-1 and TRBJ2-2; 7 bases map to TRBD1. V trimming: 6 bases; J trimming: 16 bases; junction bases outside the gene matches: 11. The CDR3 is 12 residues long. The germline V gene encodes CDR1 MNHNS and CDR2 SASEGT. The CDR3 is CASRGIQGKRFF. CDR3 bases: TGTGCCAGCAGGGGGATACAGGGGAAAAGGTTTTTT.

This sequence joins TRBV20-1 and TRBJ1-2; D is unclear. Per germline, CDR1 DFQATT and CDR2 SNEGSKA (reference sequence). The CDR3 length is 11 residues. The V end was cut by 7 bases, the J end by 2 bases, with 8 bases between. The CDR3 protein is CSERENYGYTF. CDR3 nucleotide sequence: TGCAGTGAGCGCGAAAACTATGGCTACACCTTC.

This clone has more than one count but fewer than ten. The genes are TRBV6-5 and TRBJ2-6, with a tentative D call TRBD2 (5 bases). The V end lost 10 bases, the J end lost 0 bases, and 7 bases lay between the germline ends. CDR1 MNHEY and CDR2 SVGAGI come from the germline V gene. This CDR3 region has 13 residues. The CDR3 DNA reads as TGTGCCATCGGGAACTCTGGGGCCAACGTCCTGACTTTC. Its translation is CAIGNSGANVLTF.